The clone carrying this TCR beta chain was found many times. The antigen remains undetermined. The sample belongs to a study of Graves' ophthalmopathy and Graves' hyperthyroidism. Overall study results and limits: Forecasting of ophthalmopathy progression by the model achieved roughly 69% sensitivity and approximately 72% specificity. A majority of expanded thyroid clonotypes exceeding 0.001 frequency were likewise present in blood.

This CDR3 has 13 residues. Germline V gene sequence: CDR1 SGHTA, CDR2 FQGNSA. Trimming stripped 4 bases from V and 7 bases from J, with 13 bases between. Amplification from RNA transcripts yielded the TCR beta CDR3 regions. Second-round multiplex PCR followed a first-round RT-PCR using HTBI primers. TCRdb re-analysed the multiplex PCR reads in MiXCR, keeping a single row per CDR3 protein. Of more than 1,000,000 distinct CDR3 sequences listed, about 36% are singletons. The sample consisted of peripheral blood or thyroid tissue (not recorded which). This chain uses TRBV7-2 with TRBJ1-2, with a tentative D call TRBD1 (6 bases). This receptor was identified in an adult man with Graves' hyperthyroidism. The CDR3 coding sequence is TGTGCCAGCAGCTCTGAGGGCAGGGGTGGCTACACCTTC. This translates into CASSSEGRGGYTF.